This T cell receptor beta chain emerged from a study of type 1 and type 2 diabetes patients. Diabetic patients met standard criteria for type 1 or type 2 diabetes. Amplification started from genomic DNA. A primer set of 30 forward and 13 reverse primers amplified the CDR3. TCRdb analysed the multiplex PCR reads with MiXCR anew, one entry per CDR3 protein. The sample lists some 250,000 distinct CDR3 sequences, 47% occurring once. This clonotype was counted a few times. Trimming took off 3 bases at V and 8 bases at J, with 13 bases between the two ends. Looked up from germline, CDR1 is LGHNA and CDR2 is YSLEER. The CDR3 runs 14 residues.

V gene TRBV4-3 combines with J gene TRBJ1-4, with TRBD1 as a possible D gene (5 bases). Sequencing input: peripheral blood mononuclear cells (PBMCs). The TCR comes from a man between 18 and 35 years old with type 2 diabetes. The CDR3 here is CASSQDTGGEKLFF. For the CDR3, the DNA is TGCGCCAGCAGCCAGGATACAGGCGGAGAAAAACTGTTTTTT.